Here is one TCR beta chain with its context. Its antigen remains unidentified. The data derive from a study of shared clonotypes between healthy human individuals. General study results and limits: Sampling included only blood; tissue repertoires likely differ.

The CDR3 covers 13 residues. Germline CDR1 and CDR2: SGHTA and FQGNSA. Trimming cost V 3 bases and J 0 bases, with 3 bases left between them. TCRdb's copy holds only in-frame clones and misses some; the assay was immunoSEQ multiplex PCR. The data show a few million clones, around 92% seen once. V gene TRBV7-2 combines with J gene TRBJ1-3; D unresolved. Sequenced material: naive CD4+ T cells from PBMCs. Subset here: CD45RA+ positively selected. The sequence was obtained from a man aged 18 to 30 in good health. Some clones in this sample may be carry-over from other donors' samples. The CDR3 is CASSFFSGNTIYF. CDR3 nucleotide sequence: TGTGCCAGCAGCTTCTTCTCTGGAAACACCATATATTTT. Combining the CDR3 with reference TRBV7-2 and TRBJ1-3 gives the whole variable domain GAGVSQSPSNKVTEKGKDVELRCDPISGHTALYWYRQSLGQGLEFLIYFQGNSAPDKSGLPSDRFSAERTGGSVSTLTIQRTQQEDSAVYLCASSFFSGNTIYFGEGSWLTVV.